This T cell receptor beta chain was captured in a study of CD8 T cells in Susac syndrome. This CDR3 spans 15 amino acids. Germline CDR1 MNHEY, CDR2 SVGAGI. V shed 5 bases and J shed 0 bases, with 10 bases lying between them. RNA in amounts of about 0.5 to 1 ug was reverse transcribed with random hexamers. Coverage of TCR beta CDR3 amplification by immunoSEQ multiplex PCR extended to 54 Vbeta and 13 Jbeta. One entry per CDR3 protein results from TCRdb running MiXCR on the immunoSEQ multiplex PCR reads. Altogether 90,000 to 110,000 distinct CDR3 sequences are present, 96% being singletons, with the ten largest covering around 0.1%.

V usage is TRBV6-5 and J usage is TRBJ1-4; possibly TRBD1 for D (6 bases). The clonotype was recovered from a human donor in good health. Material for sequencing was CD4+ T cells from PBMCs. The CDR3 loop is CASSPGHTTNEKLFF. The CDR3 nucleotides read TGTGCCAGCAGTCCGGGACATACAACTAATGAAAAACTGTTTTTT.